This T cell receptor (beta chain) emerged from a study of blood T cell repertoires in COVID-19. Germline V lookup: CDR1 SGHTA, CDR2 FQGTGA. The CDR3 runs 15 residues. V lost 4 bases and J lost 6; bases outside the gene matches: 9. Per the authors' pipeline: Reference gene primer amplification yielded estimated nucleated cell counts. Repertoires were generated with immunoSEQ multiplex PCR, while TCRdb's copy carries only in-frame clones and drops some. From that table come the V and J calls and clone size; the DNA was used to work out D and trimming. The sample contains 150,000 or so clones, about nine tenths of which appear only once. Participants were placed into cohorts based on the clinical history they reported. Within the 2 weeks before study entry, each person in the exposed group met a COVID-19 case.

The chain employs TRBV7-3 and TRBJ2-3, with 8 bases fitting TRBD1. Sequencing used PBMCs or T cells enriched from blood (not recorded which). The receptor comes from a middle-aged woman who had been exposed to COVID-19. CDR3 DNA sequence: TGTGCCAGCAGCTACTCAGGGGGCGCTTCCGATACGCAGTATTTT. Residues: CASSYSGGASDTQYF.